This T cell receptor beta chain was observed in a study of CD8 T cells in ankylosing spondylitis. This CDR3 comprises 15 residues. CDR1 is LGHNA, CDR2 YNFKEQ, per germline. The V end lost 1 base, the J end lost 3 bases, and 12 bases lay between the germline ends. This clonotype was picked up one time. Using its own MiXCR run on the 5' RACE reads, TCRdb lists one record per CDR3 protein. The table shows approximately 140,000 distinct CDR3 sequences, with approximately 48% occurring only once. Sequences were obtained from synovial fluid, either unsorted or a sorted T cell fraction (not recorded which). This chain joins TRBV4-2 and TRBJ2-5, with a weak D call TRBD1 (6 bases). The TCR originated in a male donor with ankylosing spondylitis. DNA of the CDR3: TGTGCCAGCAGCCAAGGTTGGGGGCCCAAAGAGACCCAGTACTTC. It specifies CASSQGWGPKETQYF.